Below, 7 T cell receptor beta chains from the same sample are listed, as sequenced in a study of yellow fever vaccine responses in identical twins. TCRdb re-analysed the RT-PCR reads in MiXCR, keeping a single row per CDR3 protein. This table has 2,000 to 2,500 distinct CDR3 sequences, roughly 30% appearing once. Sequences were derived from T cells from blood (PBMCs), unsorted or a sorted subset (not recorded which), sampled before or after yellow fever vaccination (not recorded which). These receptors were obtained from a woman aged 18-30 years who received the yellow fever vaccine.

This rearrangement joins TRBV11-1 to TRBJ2-3, with D perhaps matching TRBD2 (6 bases). The CDR3 covers 14 residues. CDR1 is SGHAT and CDR2 is FQDESV in the germline V gene (reference sequence). Trimming took 2 bases from V and 4 from J, leaving 10 bases between them. CDR3: CASSLPGDADTQYF. The CDR3, as DNA: TGTGCCAGCAGCTTACCGGGGGATGCAGATACGCAGTATTTT.

This clonotype was detected only a few times. This sequence joins TRBV11-1 and TRBJ1-1, with 7 positions matching TRBD1. The V and J ends lost 5 bases and 3 bases, in that order; junction bases with no gene match: 3. From germline, CDR1 is SGHAT and CDR2 FQDESV (reference sequence). This CDR3 region has 13 residues. The CDR3 here is CASSLRGHTEAFF. The CDR3 DNA reads as TGTGCCAGCAGCCTAAGGGGGCACACTGAAGCTTTCTTT. The full variable domain, rest sourced from reference TRBV11-1 and TRBJ1-1, is EAEVAQSPRYKITEKSQAVAFWCDPISGHATLYWYRQILGQGPELLVQFQDESVVDDSQLPKDRFSAERLKGVDSTLKIQPAELGDSAMYLCASSLRGHTEAFFGQGTRLTVV.

The chain employs TRBV4-3 and TRBJ2-3; no definite D call. In germline, CDR1 is LGHNA, CDR2 YSLEER. This CDR3 is built from 14 residues. V lost 0 bases and J 1 base, leaving 5 bases between the germline ends. The CDR3 protein is CASSQDGGTDTQYF. The CDR3 DNA is TGCGCCAGCAGCCAAGACGGTGGCACAGATACGCAGTATTTT.

The sample holds one count of this clonotype. The chain recombines TRBV11-1 with TRBJ2-5, with D perhaps matching TRBD2 (5 bases). This CDR3 has 17 amino acids. V was clipped by 0 bases and J by 3 bases, with 17 bases between them. Germline lookup yields CDR1 SGHAT and CDR2 FQDESV (reference sequence). CDR3 in amino acids: CASSLAGREAIEETQYF. Written as DNA, the CDR3 is TGTGCCAGCAGCTTAGCCGGACGGGAAGCGATCGAAGAGACCCAGTACTTC.

In DNA, the CDR3 is TGTGCCAGCAGCGATCAGGAGACCCAGTACTTC. Amino acids: CASSDQETQYF. The chain employs TRBV28 and TRBJ2-5; no firm D call. Germline CDR1 and CDR2: MDHEN and SYDVKM. V was pared by 6 bases and J by 5 bases, with 7 bases between. The CDR3 is 11 residues long.

This clonotype showed up just a few times. The CDR3 bases are TGTGCCAGCAGTTCGGTGGGACAGGGGATATACGAGCAGTACTTC. Its translation: CASSSVGQGIYEQYF. The rearrangement uses TRBV28 and TRBJ2-7, with 10 nucleotides matching TRBD1. This CDR3 spans 15 amino acids. V shed 4 bases, J shed 4 bases, and the junction held 7 bases outside the gene matches. Germline CDR1 and CDR2: MDHEN and SYDVKM.

The J gene is TRBJ2-3, the V gene TRBV4-1, with D perhaps matching TRBD2 (5 bases). Per germline, CDR1 MGHRA and CDR2 YSYEKL. CDR3 size: 15 residues. Trimming removed 6 bases at V and 6 bases at J, with 19 bases between. CDR3 residues: CASRPTQGRADTQYF. CDR3 coding DNA: TGCGCCAGCAGGCCGACCCAAGGGCGGGCGGATACGCAGTATTTT.